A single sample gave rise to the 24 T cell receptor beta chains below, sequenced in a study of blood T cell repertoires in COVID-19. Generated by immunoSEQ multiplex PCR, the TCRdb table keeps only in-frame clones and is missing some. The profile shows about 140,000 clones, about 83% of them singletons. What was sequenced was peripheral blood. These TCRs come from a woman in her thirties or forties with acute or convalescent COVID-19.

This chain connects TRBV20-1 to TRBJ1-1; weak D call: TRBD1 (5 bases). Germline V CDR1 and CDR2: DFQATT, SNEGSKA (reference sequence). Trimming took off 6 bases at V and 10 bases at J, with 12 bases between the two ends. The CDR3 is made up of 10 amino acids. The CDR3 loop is CSALQGRAFF. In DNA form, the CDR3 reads TGCAGTGCCCTCCAGGGCCGAGCTTTCTTT.

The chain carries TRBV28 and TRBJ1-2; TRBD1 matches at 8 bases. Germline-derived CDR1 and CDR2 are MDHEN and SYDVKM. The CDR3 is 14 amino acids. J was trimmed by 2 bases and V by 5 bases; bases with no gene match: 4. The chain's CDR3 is CASSARDRNYGYTF. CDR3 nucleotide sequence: TGTGCCAGCAGTGCCCGGGACAGGAACTATGGCTACACCTTC.

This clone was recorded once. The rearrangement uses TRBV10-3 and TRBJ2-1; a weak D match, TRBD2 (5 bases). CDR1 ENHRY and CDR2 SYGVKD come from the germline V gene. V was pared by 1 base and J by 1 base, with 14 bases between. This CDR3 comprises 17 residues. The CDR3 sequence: CAISEWTSGVSYNEQFF. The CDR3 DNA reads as TGTGCCATCAGTGAGTGGACTTCCGGAGTATCCTACAATGAGCAGTTCTTC.

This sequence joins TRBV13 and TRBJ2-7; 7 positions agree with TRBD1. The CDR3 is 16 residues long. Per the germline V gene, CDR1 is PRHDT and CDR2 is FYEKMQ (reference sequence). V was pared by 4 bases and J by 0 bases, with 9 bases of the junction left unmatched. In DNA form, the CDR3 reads TGTGCCAGCAGCTCCCGCGCCGGGGACAGCTCCTACGAGCAGTACTTC. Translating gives CASSSRAGDSSYEQYF.

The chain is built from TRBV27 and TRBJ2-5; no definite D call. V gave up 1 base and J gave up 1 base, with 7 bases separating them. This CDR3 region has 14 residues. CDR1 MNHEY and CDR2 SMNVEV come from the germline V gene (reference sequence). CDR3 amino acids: CASSLFGSQETQYF. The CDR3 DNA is TGTGCCAGCAGTTTATTCGGTTCCCAAGAGACCCAGTACTTC.

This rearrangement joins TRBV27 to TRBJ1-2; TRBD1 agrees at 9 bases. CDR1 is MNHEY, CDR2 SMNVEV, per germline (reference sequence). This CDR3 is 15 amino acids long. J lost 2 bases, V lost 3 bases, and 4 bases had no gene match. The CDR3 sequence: CASSFRTGANYGYTF. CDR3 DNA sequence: TGTGCCAGCAGTTTTCGGACAGGGGCGAACTATGGCTACACCTTC.

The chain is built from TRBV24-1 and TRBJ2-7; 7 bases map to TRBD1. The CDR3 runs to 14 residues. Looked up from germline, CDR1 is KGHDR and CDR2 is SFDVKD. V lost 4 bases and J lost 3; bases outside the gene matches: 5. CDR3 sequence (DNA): TGTGCCACCAGTGACCCCCGGGACAGCTACGAGCAGTACTTC. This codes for CATSDPRDSYEQYF.

Here the CDR3 reads CASSLSDREETQYF. The CDR3 DNA is TGCGCCAGCAGCCTATCGGACAGGGAAGAGACCCAGTACTTC. This chain joins TRBV4-3 and TRBJ2-5, with 8 bases lining up with TRBD1. The CDR3 totals 14 residues. Germline V gene sequence: CDR1 LGHNA, CDR2 YSLEER. V shed 4 bases, J shed 3 bases, and the junction held 4 bases outside the gene matches.

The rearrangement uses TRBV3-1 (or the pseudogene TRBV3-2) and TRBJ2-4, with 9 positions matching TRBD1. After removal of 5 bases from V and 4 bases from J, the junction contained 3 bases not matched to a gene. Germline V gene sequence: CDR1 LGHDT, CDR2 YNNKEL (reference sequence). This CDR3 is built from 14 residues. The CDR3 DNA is TGTGCCAGCAGCTACGGGACAGGGAAAAACATTCAGTACTTC. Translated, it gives CASSYGTGKNIQYF.

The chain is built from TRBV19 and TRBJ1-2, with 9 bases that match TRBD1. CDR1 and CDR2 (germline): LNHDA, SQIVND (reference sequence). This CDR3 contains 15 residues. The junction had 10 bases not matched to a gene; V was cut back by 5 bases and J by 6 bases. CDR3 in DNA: TGTGCCAGTAGTGGGGGGACAGGGAGGATGGATGGCTACACCTTC. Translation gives CASSGGTGRMDGYTF.

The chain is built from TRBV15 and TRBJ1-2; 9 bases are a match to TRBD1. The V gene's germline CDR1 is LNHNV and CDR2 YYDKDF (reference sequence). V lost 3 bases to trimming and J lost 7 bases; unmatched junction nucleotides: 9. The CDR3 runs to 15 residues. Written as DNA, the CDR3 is TGTGCCACCAGCAGGGGGACAGGGAGCTTCTCTGGCTACACCTTC. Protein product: CATSRGTGSFSGYTF.

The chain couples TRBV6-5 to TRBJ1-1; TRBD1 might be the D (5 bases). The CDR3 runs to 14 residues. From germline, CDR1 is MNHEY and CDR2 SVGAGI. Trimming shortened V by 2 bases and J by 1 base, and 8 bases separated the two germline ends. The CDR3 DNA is TGTGCCAGCAGTTACCTCGGGGGGAACACTGAAGCTTTCTTT. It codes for CASSYLGGNTEAFF.

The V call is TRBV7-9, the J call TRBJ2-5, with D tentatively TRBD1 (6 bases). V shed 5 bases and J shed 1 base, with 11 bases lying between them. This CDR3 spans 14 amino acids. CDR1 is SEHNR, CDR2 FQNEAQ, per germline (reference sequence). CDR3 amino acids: CASSRLGGQETQYF. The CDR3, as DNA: TGTGCCAGCAGCCGATTAGGGGGCCAAGAGACCCAGTACTTC.

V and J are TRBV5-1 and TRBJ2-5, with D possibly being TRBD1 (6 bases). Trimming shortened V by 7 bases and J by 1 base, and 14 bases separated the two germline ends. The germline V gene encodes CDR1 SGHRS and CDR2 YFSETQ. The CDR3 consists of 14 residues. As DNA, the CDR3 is TGCGCCAGCTATACAGGGAGTCTCCAAGAGACCCAGTACTTC. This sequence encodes CASYTGSLQETQYF.

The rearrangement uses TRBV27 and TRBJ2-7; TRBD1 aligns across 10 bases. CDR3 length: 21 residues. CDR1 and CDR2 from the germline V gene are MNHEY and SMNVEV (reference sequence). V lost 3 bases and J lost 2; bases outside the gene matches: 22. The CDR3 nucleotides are TGTGCCAGCAGTTTCTTCAGACCAGACATTGTACGGGACAGGGGACCCTACGAGCAGTACTTC. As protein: CASSFFRPDIVRDRGPYEQYF.

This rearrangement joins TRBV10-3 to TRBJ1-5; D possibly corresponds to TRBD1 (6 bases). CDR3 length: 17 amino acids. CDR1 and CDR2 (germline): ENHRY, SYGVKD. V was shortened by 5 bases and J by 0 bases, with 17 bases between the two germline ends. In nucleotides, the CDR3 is TGTGCCATCAGTCGGGGGGAAGGGGGAACTAGCAATCAGCCCCAGCATTTT. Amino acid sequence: CAISRGEGGTSNQPQHF.

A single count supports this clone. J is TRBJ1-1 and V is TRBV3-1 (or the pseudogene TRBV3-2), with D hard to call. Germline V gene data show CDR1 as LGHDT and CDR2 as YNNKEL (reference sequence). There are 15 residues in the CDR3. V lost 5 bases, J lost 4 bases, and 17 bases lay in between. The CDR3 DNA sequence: TGTGCCAGCAGCGGTAAATCAGGTGCGGGCACTGAAGCTTTCTTT. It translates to CASSGKSGAGTEAFF.

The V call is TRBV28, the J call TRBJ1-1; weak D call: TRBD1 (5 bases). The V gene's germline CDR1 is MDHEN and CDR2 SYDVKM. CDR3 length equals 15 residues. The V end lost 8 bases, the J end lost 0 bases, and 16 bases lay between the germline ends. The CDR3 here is CASRGGGELNTEAFF. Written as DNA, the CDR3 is TGTGCCAGCCGGGGCGGGGGGGAGTTGAACACTGAAGCTTTCTTT.

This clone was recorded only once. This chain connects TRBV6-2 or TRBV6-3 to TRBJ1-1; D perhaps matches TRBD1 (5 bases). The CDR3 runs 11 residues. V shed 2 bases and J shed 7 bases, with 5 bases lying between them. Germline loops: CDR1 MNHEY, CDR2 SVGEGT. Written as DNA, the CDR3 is TGTGCCAGCAGTTACAGGGGTGAAGCTTTCTTT. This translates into CASSYRGEAFF.

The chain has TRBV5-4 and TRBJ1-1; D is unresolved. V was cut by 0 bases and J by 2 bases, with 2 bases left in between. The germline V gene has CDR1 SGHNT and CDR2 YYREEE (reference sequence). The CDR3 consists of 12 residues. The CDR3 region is CASSLANTEAFF. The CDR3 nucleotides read TGTGCCAGCAGCTTGGCTAACACTGAAGCTTTCTTT.

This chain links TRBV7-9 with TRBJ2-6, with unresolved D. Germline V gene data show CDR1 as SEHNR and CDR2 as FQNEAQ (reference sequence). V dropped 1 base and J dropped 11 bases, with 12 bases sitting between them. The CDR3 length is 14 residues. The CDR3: CASSLEASAYVLTF. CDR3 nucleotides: TGTGCCAGCAGCTTAGAGGCCAGCGCTTACGTCCTGACTTTC.

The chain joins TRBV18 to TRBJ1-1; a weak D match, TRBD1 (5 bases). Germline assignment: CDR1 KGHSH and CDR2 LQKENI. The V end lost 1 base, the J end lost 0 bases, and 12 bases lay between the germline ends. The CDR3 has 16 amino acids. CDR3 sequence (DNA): TGTGCCAGCTCACCACTGACAGTGCCTATGAACACTGAAGCTTTCTTT. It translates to CASSPLTVPMNTEAFF.

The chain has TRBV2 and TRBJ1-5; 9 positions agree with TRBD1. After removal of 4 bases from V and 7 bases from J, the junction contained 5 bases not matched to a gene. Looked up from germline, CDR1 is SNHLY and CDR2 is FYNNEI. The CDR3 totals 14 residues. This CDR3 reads CASSATGGRQPQHF. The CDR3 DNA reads TGTGCCAGCAGTGCCACAGGGGGCAGGCAGCCCCAGCATTTT.

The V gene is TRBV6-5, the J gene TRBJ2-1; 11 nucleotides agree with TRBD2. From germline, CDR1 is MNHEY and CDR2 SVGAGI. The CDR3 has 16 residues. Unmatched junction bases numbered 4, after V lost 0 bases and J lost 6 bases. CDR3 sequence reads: CASSYSPGLAVNEQFF. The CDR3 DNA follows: TGTGCCAGCAGTTACTCGCCGGGACTAGCGGTCAATGAGCAGTTCTTC.